The 5 T cell receptor beta chains in this list originate from one sample, sequenced in a study of human T cells and chemical hapten exposure. TCRdb recomputed calls from the RACE reads with MiXCR, one row per CDR3 protein. The repertoire includes 95,000 to 150,000 distinct CDR3 sequences, around 11% of them detected once, and under 2.5% sits in the top ten. Time point reported: patch test 3, about 24 weeks after DPC sensitization. Treatment specified: therapeutic diphenylcyclopropenone sensitization with weekly scalp DPC. The sequencing used whole blood, collected in connection with sensitization to the hapten diphenylcyclopropenone (DPC). The receptors were gathered from a woman aged 45-65 years with alopecia areata. Some clones in this sample may be carry-over from other donors' samples.

V and J are TRBV14 and TRBJ2-5, with D unclear. Trimming took 3 bases from V and 5 from J, leaving 10 bases between them. The CDR3 totals 13 residues. The germline CDR1 and CDR2 sequences are SGHDN and FVKESK. The CDR3 DNA reads as TGTGCCAGCAGCCAGGATCACGGGGAGACCCAGTACTTC. Translated: CASSQDHGETQYF. The complete variable domain, with remaining parts taken from reference TRBV14 and TRBJ2-5, reads EAGVTQFPSHSVIEKGQTVTLRCDPISGHDNLYWYRRVMGKEIKFLLHFVKESKQDESGMPNNRFLAERTGGTYSTLKVQPAELEDSGVYFCASSQDHGETQYFGPGTRLLVL.

J is TRBJ2-7 and V is TRBV23-1; TRBD1 matches at 12 bases. TRBV23-1 is marked as an open reading frame, function uncertain. This CDR3 contains 17 residues. Unmatched junction bases numbered 9, after V lost 2 bases and J lost 4 bases. CDR3 in amino acids: CASSQRGRDRGPYEQYF. The CDR3 DNA reads as TGCGCCAGCAGTCAAAGGGGAAGGGACAGGGGGCCGTACGAGCAGTACTTC.

This rearrangement joins TRBV10-1 to TRBJ2-2, with unresolved D. This CDR3 contains 13 residues. V gave up 4 bases and J gave up 3 bases, with 6 bases separating them. CDR1 and CDR2 (germline): WNHNN, SYGVQD (reference sequence). This CDR3 is CASSVSDTGELFF. The CDR3 DNA reads as TGCGCCAGCAGTGTTAGTGACACCGGGGAGCTGTTTTTT.

This sequence joins TRBV5-6 and TRBJ1-1, with 8 nucleotides matching TRBD1. The CDR3 is made up of 17 amino acids. J was trimmed by 0 bases and V by 4 bases; bases with no gene match: 11. The germline CDR1 and CDR2 sequences are SGHDT and YYEEEE. Here the CDR3 DNA reads TGTGCCAGCAGCCAACCTTACAGGGGGAGCTTGAACACTGAAGCTTTCTTT. Translated, it gives CASSQPYRGSLNTEAFF. The full variable domain, with the rest looked up from reference TRBV5-6 and TRBJ1-1, is DAGVTQSPTHLIKTRGQQVTLRCSPKSGHDTVSWYQQALGQGPQFIFQYYEEEERQRGNFPDRFSGHQFPNYSSELNVNALLLGDSALYLCASSQPYRGSLNTEAFFGQGTRLTVV.

V gene TRBV10-3 combines with J gene TRBJ1-6; TRBD1 agrees at 8 bases. Germline V gene lookup returns CDR1 ENHRY and CDR2 SYGVKD. The V segment lost 3 bases and the J segment 9 bases; nucleotides outside the gene matches: 7. The CDR3 consists of 15 residues. CDR3 region: CAISDYETGVSPLHF. CDR3 nucleotides: TGTGCCATCAGTGATTATGAGACAGGGGTTTCACCCCTCCACTTT.